This TCR beta chain was recorded in a study of control samples from healthy donors and cancer patients. Repertoires were generated with immunoSEQ multiplex PCR, while TCRdb's copy carries only in-frame clones and drops some. The table has about 220,000 clones, around 94% seen once. The CDR3 spans 16 residues. The germline V gene encodes CDR1 SGHAT and CDR2 FQDESV (reference sequence). Trimming took off 5 bases at V and 0 bases at J, with 15 bases between the two ends. The TCR comes from a man aged 45-60 years in good health. The gene calls are TRBV11-1 and TRBJ2-3; no firm D call. Input material: blood. CDR3 bases: TGTGCCAGCAGCCCCTCATACAGTGCTAGCACAGATACGCAGTATTTT. Amino acid sequence: CASSPSYSASTDTQYF.